Following are 17 T cell receptor beta chains from one sample sequenced in a study of cytomegalovirus exposure and HLA in healthy donors. The primer mix had 60 Vbeta and 13 Jbeta primers. Using immunoSEQ multiplex PCR, the repertoire was profiled, and TCRdb retains in-frame clones only, with some absent. Among some 200,000 clones listed, roughly 84% were seen once. Sequenced sample: PBMCs. The receptors here all came from a girl under 18 in good health and CMV-seronegative.

This clone showed up just once. This rearrangement joins TRBV11-2 to TRBJ2-1; TRBD2 agrees at 10 bases. The germline V gene has CDR1 SGHAT and CDR2 FQNNGV. The junction had 7 bases not matched to a gene; V was cut back by 1 base and J by 7 bases. The CDR3 runs to 16 residues. The CDR3 nucleotides are TGTGCCAGCAGCTTAGGAAGCGGGAGGGCCAGAAATGAGCAGTTCTTC. Translation: CASSLGSGRARNEQFF.

The chain links TRBV28 to TRBJ1-4; 8 bases are shared with TRBD1. CDR3 length: 15 amino acids. Germline CDR1 MDHEN, CDR2 SYDVKM. The J segment lost 8 bases and the V segment lost 4 bases, leaving 9 bases of the junction unmatched. The CDR3 protein is CASSSSGQEGEKLFF. CDR3 in DNA: TGTGCCAGCAGTTCATCGGGACAGGAAGGGGAAAAACTGTTTTTT.

The V gene is TRBV27, the J gene TRBJ1-2; a weak D match, TRBD1 (5 bases). The CDR3 has 13 amino acids. Trimming cost V 6 bases and J 11 bases, with 19 bases left between them. Germline V gene lookup returns CDR1 MNHEY and CDR2 SMNVEV (reference sequence). The CDR3 loop reads CASREFIGAGYTF. The CDR3 DNA reads as TGTGCCAGCAGAGAATTTATAGGGGCCGGGTACACCTTC.

The DNA for the CDR3 is TGTGCCAGCAGCCTGCGGGACGCGAGCAATCAGCCCCAGCATTTT. Encoded protein: CASSLRDASNQPQHF. V is TRBV14 and J is TRBJ1-5; weak D call: TRBD1 (5 bases). The CDR3 covers 15 residues. V lost 4 bases, J lost 1 base, and 11 bases lay in between. Germline V gene sequence: CDR1 SGHDN, CDR2 FVKESK. The complete variable domain, with remaining parts taken from reference TRBV14 and TRBJ1-5, reads EAGVTQFPSHSVIEKGQTVTLRCDPISGHDNLYWYRRVMGKEIKFLLHFVKESKQDESGMPNNRFLAERTGGTYSTLKVQPAELEDSGVYFCASSLRDASNQPQHFGDGTRLSIL.

This clone appeared a single time. The chain links TRBV20-1 to TRBJ2-5; D is unresolved. The CDR3 loop spans 8 amino acids. V was pared by 3 bases and J by 11 bases, with 4 bases between. The germline V gene encodes CDR1 DFQATT and CDR2 SNEGSKA (reference sequence). The CDR3 loop reads CSASIQYF. The CDR3 coding sequence is TGCAGTGCTAGTATTCAGTACTTC.

This chain connects TRBV21-1 to TRBJ2-7; the listed D gene, TRBD1, was not tested against the DNA. TRBV21-1 counts as a pseudogene. The CDR3 runs 17 residues. The CDR3 loop reads CASSENLPGQGAQEQYF. CDR3 nucleotide sequence: TGTGCCAGCAGCGAAAACCTCCCGGGACAGGGGGCGCAGGAGCAGTACTTC.

The chain employs TRBV18 and TRBJ2-3; the D gene is possibly TRBD2 (7 bases). CDR3 length: 16 amino acids. Germline loops: CDR1 KGHSH, CDR2 LQKENI. V was trimmed by 3 bases and J by 0 bases, leaving 13 bases between them. The CDR3 DNA reads TGTGCCAGCTCACCTGTGGGGGGGCCTAGCACAGATACGCAGTATTTT. Its protein is CASSPVGGPSTDTQYF.

This clone was detected only once. The chain links TRBV27 to TRBJ2-7; D may be TRBD1 (6 bases). The germline V gene has CDR1 MNHEY and CDR2 SMNVEV (reference sequence). There are 14 residues in the CDR3. V was shortened by 2 bases and J by 4 bases, with 12 bases between the two germline ends. The CDR3 spells CASSLAGANYEQYF. As DNA, the CDR3 is TGTGCCAGCAGTTTAGCAGGGGCGAATTACGAGCAGTACTTC.

The chain recombines TRBV10-1 with TRBJ2-7; D unclear. The V end was cut by 8 bases, the J end by 2 bases, with 7 bases between. Per germline, CDR1 WNHNN and CDR2 SYGVQD (reference sequence). The CDR3 contains 11 residues. The CDR3: CASSRAYEQYF. CDR3 nucleotides: TGCGCCAGCTCGCGTGCCTACGAGCAGTACTTC.

This clone appeared once. The V gene is TRBV4-1, the J gene TRBJ2-1; 9 bases agree with TRBD2. J lost 14 bases, V lost 4 bases, and 6 bases had no gene match. Germline loops: CDR1 MGHRA, CDR2 YSYEKL. The CDR3 has 12 residues. The CDR3 nucleotides are TGCGCCAGCAGCCGGGATAGCGGGAGAAAGTTCTTC. This codes for CASSRDSGRKFF.

The CDR3: CASSAGGGGYTF. Written as DNA, the CDR3 is TGTGCCAGCAGTGCAGGGGGCGGTGGCTACACCTTC. V is TRBV6-1 and J is TRBJ1-2; 8 bases fit TRBD1. Germline CDR1 and CDR2: MNHNS and SASEGT. Trimming at V came to 4 bases and at J to 7 bases, leaving 2 bases not matched to a gene. The CDR3 is 12 amino acids.

The count of this clone is one. This rearrangement joins TRBV6-1 to TRBJ1-5, with TRBD1 as a possible D gene (5 bases). Trimming took 4 bases from V and 4 from J, leaving 11 bases between them. The CDR3 has 14 residues. Germline lookup yields CDR1 MNHNS and CDR2 SASEGT. Here the CDR3 DNA reads TGTGCCAGCAGTGCCGGACAAAAAAATCAGCCCCAGCATTTT. Residues: CASSAGQKNQPQHF.

This clone was found a few times. The chain combines TRBV29-1 with TRBJ2-3; no clear D. The germline V gene has CDR1 SQVTM and CDR2 ANQGSEA. V was trimmed by 0 bases and J by 2 bases, leaving 3 bases between them. CDR3 length equals 12 residues. Here the CDR3 DNA reads TGCAGCGTTGAAGAGTACACAGATACGCAGTATTTT. Its protein product is CSVEEYTDTQYF.

This chain uses TRBV12-5 with TRBJ2-5, with 14 bases fitting TRBD2. The length of the CDR3 is 14 residues. With V trimmed by 8 bases and J by 3 bases, 2 bases remained unmatched. Per the germline V gene, CDR1 is LGHNT and CDR2 is FRNRAP. The CDR3 DNA is TGTGCTAGTTCGGGACTAGCGGGAGAAGAGACCCAGTACTTC. As protein: CASSGLAGEETQYF.

The rearrangement links TRBV30 to TRBJ2-7; 8 positions agree with TRBD2. The CDR3 consists of 22 residues. Germline V lookup: CDR1 GTSNPN, CDR2 SVGIG (reference sequence). Losses at the gene ends were 0 bases for V and 0 bases for J; bases not matched to a gene: 25. CDR3 nucleotide sequence: TGTGCCTGGAGTGTTGCGACTATAGCGGGGTTAGGGCCATTACCCTACTCCTACGAGCAGTACTTC. Translated: CAWSVATIAGLGPLPYSYEQYF.

This clone was seen at least ten times. V usage is TRBV23-1 and J usage is TRBJ1-2; no reliable D call. TRBV23-1 is filed as an ORF, its function uncertain. Trimming removed 0 bases at V and 1 base at J, with 6 bases between. The CDR3 is made up of 14 amino acids. CDR3 residues: CASSQSPLNYGYTF. For the CDR3, the DNA is TGCGCCAGCAGTCAATCCCCTCTTAACTATGGCTACACCTTC.

The CDR3 region has the DNA TGTGCCAGCAGCTTCTCGGACAGGGCTAACGAGCAGTACTTC. This gives the protein CASSFSDRANEQYF. The chain combines TRBV28 with TRBJ2-7; 8 nucleotides line up with TRBD1. After removal of 6 bases from V and 5 bases from J, the junction contained 9 bases not matched to a gene. Germline CDR1 and CDR2: MDHEN and SYDVKM. The CDR3 totals 14 residues.